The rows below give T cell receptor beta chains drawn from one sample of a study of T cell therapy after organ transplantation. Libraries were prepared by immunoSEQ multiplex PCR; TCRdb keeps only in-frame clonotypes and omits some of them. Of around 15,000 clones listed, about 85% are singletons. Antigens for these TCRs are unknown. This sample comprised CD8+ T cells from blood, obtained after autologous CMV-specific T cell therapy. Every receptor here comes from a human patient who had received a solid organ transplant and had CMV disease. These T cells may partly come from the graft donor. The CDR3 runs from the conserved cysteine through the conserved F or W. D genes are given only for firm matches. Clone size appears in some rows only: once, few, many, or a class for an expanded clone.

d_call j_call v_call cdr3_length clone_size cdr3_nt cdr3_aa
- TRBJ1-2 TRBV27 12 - TGTGCCAGCAGTGCGGACAGCTATGGCTACACCTTC CASSADSYGYTF
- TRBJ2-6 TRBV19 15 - TGTGCCAGTAGTGACTTGGGCTCTGGGGCCAACGTCCTGACTTTC CASSDLGSGANVLTF
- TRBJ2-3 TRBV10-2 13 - TGCGCCAGCAGAACGGGTAGCACAGATACGCAGTATTTT CASRTGSTDTQYF
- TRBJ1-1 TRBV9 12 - TGTGCCAGCAGCGTATACGACACTGAAGCTTTCTTT CASSVYDTEAFF
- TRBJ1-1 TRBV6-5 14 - TGTGCCAGCAGTTATCGTGCAGTTAACACTGAAGCTTTCTTT CASSYRAVNTEAFF
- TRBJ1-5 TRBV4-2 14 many TGTGCCAGCAGCCCTACAGGGCTAAATCAGCCCCAGCATTTT CASSPTGLNQPQHF
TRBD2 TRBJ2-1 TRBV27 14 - TGTGCCAGCAGTTACCGGGGACTACCCAATGAGCAGTTCTTC CASSYRGLPNEQFF
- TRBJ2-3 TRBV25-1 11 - TGTGCCAGCAGTGAAGGCCGAGCGCAGTATTTT CASSEGRAQYF
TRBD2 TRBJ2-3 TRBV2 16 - TGTGCCAGCAGTGAAGGGTTTCTAGCGGGGACAGATACGCAGTATTTT CASSEGFLAGTDTQYF
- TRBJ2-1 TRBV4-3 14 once TGCGCCAGCAGCCAAGATGGGGTCCCCAATGAGCAGTTCTTC CASSQDGVPNEQFF
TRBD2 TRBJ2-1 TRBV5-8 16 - TGTGCCAGCAGCTACCCTAGCGGGAGGATCAACAATGAGCAGTTCTTC CASSYPSGRINNEQFF
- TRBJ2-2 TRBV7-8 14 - TGTGCCAGCAGCTCCCCACCGAACACCGGGGAGCTGTTTTTT CASSSPPNTGELFF
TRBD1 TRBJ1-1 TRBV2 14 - TGTGCCAGCGGACAGGGGTGGAGTAACACTGAAGCTTTCTTT CASGQGWSNTEAFF
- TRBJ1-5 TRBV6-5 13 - TGTGCCAGCAGTTACGCGGGAAATCAGCCCCAGCATTTT CASSYAGNQPQHF
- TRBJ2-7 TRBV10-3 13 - TGTGCCATCAGTGAGTCGACTCTAGTCTGGCAGTACTTC CAISESTLVWQYF
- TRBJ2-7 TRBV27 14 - TGTGCCAGCAGTTTATCTTGGGGTCTGGGCGAGCAGTACTTC CASSLSWGLGEQYF
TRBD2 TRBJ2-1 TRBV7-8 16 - TGTGCCAGCAGCTTAGCTCTAGCGGGAGAAGGGAATGAGCAGTTCTTC CASSLALAGEGNEQFF
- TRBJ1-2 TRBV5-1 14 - TGCGCCAGCAGCTCGGAGGTTCCAGGGAATGGCTACACCTTC CASSSEVPGNGYTF
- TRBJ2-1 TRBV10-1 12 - TGCGCCAGCAGTGACAGGGATTATGAGCAGTTCTTC CASSDRDYEQFF
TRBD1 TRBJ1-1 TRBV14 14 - TGTGCCAGCAGCCTCGACAGGGGGGTTTCTGAAGCTTTCTTT CASSLDRGVSEAFF
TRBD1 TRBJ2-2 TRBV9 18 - TGTGCCAGCAGCGAAACGACAGGGTGGAACTCGAACACCGGGGAGCTGTTTTTT CASSETTGWNSNTGELFF
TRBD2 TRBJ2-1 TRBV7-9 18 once TGTGCCAGCAGCTCTACCGATCTCCTAGCGGGAGCTTACAATGAGCAGTTCTTC CASSSTDLLAGAYNEQFF
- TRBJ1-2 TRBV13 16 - TGTGCCAGCAGCTTAGAGGGCAGGGGAGAATACTATGGCTACACCTTC CASSLEGRGEYYGYTF
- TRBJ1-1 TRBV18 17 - TGTGCCAGCTCACCCAATCGGGTATCCTTGGTGAACACTGAAGCTTTCTTT CASSPNRVSLVNTEAFF
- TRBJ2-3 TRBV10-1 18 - TGCGCCAGCAGTGAGTTTGGTCGGACCGCGAGATTCACAGATACGCAGTATTTT CASSEFGRTARFTDTQYF
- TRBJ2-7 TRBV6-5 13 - TGTGCCAGCAGTACCGCAGGGGCAGACGAGCAGTACTTC CASSTAGADEQYF
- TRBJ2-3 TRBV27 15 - TGTGCCAGCAGTCCATGGACGGGCGACACAGATACGCAGTATTTT CASSPWTGDTDTQYF
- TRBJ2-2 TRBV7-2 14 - TGTGCCAGCACCGAGGGTCTATCCACCGGGGAGCTGTTTTTT CASTEGLSTGELFF
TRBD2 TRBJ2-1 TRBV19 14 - TGTGCCAGTAGTATTGGGGACTACAACAATGAGCAGTTCTTC CASSIGDYNNEQFF
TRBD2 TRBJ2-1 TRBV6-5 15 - TGTGCCAGCAGTTATGGACTAGCGGGAGCTCCTGAGCAGTTCTTC CASSYGLAGAPEQFF
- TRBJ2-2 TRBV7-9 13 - TGTGCCAGCTCACAGGGGAACACCGGGGAGCTGTTTTTT CASSQGNTGELFF
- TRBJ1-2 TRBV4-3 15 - TGCGCCAGCAGCCAAGGGGGGGAGGGTTTCGATGGCTACACCTTC CASSQGGEGFDGYTF